These 13 T cell receptor beta chains share one sample of origin, sequenced in a study of breast tumors, draining lymph nodes, adjacent tissues. Breast cancer patients provided tissue from their axillary draining lymph nodes. One entry per CDR3 protein, called by TCRdb with MiXCR from the multiplex PCR reads. The sample gives about 180,000 distinct CDR3 sequences, around a third of which show up once; roughly 4.5% is in the top ten. Sample: axillary lymph node tissue. These receptors were collected from a female donor with breast cancer. Some clones in this sample may be carry-over from other donors' samples.

The sample holds many counts of this clonotype. This chain uses TRBV20-1 with TRBJ2-1; 11 bases are a match to TRBD2. Trimming took 1 base from V and 4 from J; bases not matched to a gene: 6. The CDR3 loop spans 16 amino acids. CDR1 DFQATT and CDR2 SNEGSKA come from the germline V gene (reference sequence). CDR3 nucleotide sequence: TGCAGTGCTAGAGGAACTAGCGGGAGTGTTTACAATGAGCAGTTCTTC. Amino acid sequence: CSARGTSGSVYNEQFF.

This clonotype was seen at least ten times. The chain joins TRBV14 to TRBJ2-2; 12 nucleotides align to TRBD2. The CDR3 spans 20 residues. Germline assignment: CDR1 SGHDN and CDR2 FVKESK. V trimming: 0 bases; J trimming: 4 bases; junction bases outside the gene matches: 12. The CDR3 loop reads CASSQDVWASGRAGTGELFF. CDR3 bases: TGTGCCAGCAGCCAAGACGTCTGGGCTAGCGGGAGGGCCGGCACCGGGGAGCTGTTTTTT. Looking up the rest from reference TRBV14 and TRBJ2-2 gives the full variable domain: EAGVTQFPSHSVIEKGQTVTLRCDPISGHDNLYWYRRVMGKEIKFLLHFVKESKQDESGMPNNRFLAERTGGTYSTLKVQPAELEDSGVYFCASSQDVWASGRAGTGELFFGEGSRLTVL.

This chain joins TRBV11-2 and TRBJ1-1; D gene unclear. The CDR3 loop spans 15 amino acids. V shed 0 bases and J shed 4 bases, with 12 bases lying between them. Per the germline V gene, CDR1 is SGHAT and CDR2 is FQNNGV. The CDR3 sequence: CASSLDLGATTEAFF. The DNA for the CDR3 is TGTGCCAGCAGCTTAGATCTCGGAGCTACCACTGAAGCTTTCTTT.

Comments on this clonotype: A much larger clone is a single base away; this may be a read error. The chain links TRBV5-4 to TRBJ2-3; possibly TRBD1 for D (5 bases). CDR1 SGHNT and CDR2 YYREEE come from the germline V gene (reference sequence). CDR3 length: 13 residues. The CDR3 bases are TGTGCCAGCGGCTTTCAGGGCGCAGATACGCAGTATTTT. Amino acids: CASGFQGADTQYF.

The chain recombines TRBV5-1 with TRBJ2-2; tentatively, D is TRBD1 (6 bases). The CDR3 sequence is 16 residues long. V was clipped by 3 bases and J by 2 bases, with 14 bases between them. The germline gives CDR1 SGHRS, CDR2 YFSETQ. The CDR3 spells CASSSLTGGNTGELFF. The DNA for the CDR3 is TGCGCCAGCAGCTCCTTGACAGGAGGAAACACCGGGGAGCTGTTTTTT.

In this sample, this clonotype turned up many times. The V and J genes are TRBV20-1 and TRBJ1-4; the D is unclear. CDR3 length: 14 amino acids. The germline V gene has CDR1 DFQATT and CDR2 SNEGSKA (reference sequence). V was pared by 6 bases and J by 5 bases, with 16 bases between. The CDR3 spells CSAEAAEPNEKLFF. The CDR3 coding sequence is TGCAGTGCCGAAGCGGCGGAACCAAATGAAAAACTGTTTTTT.

This clonotype was seen at least ten times. This rearrangement joins TRBV12-3 or TRBV12-4 to TRBJ2-7; TRBD1 matches at 8 bases. J gave up 1 base and V 7 bases, and 9 bases lay outside the gene matches. The CDR3 sequence is 15 residues long. The DNA of the CDR3 is TGTGCCAGCACCGCTGGGGACAGGCGATCCTACGAGCAGTACTTC. Its protein is CASTAGDRRSYEQYF.

This clonotype was counted between two and nine times. This chain links TRBV6-1 with TRBJ2-3, with 7 bases lining up with TRBD1. Losses at the gene ends were 10 bases for V and 3 bases for J; bases not matched to a gene: 7. There are 13 residues in the CDR3. CDR1 is MNHNS and CDR2 is SASEGT in the germline V gene. This CDR3 reads CATRQGGTDTQYF. Here the CDR3 DNA reads TGTGCCACCAGACAGGGTGGTACAGATACGCAGTATTTT.

This clonotype was seen repeatedly, ten times or more. This chain joins TRBV20-1 and TRBJ2-1; 8 bases align to TRBD2. The CDR3 totals 13 residues. J was trimmed by 6 bases and V by 1 base; bases with no gene match: 2. The germline gives CDR1 DFQATT, CDR2 SNEGSKA (reference sequence). In nucleotides, the CDR3 is TGCAGTGCTAGAGGCGGGGGGACCAATGAGCAGTTCTTC. Translation: CSARGGGTNEQFF.

This clonotype showed up many times. V is TRBV11-2 and J is TRBJ1-6; maybe TRBD1 (5 bases). The germline CDR1 and CDR2 sequences are SGHAT and FQNNGV. Trimming removed 5 bases at V and 7 bases at J, with 12 bases between. The CDR3 length is 14 residues. The CDR3 loop is CASSRRDGNSPLHF. CDR3 nucleotide sequence: TGTGCCAGCAGCCGCCGGGACGGCAATTCACCCCTCCACTTT.

The chain employs TRBV7-9 and TRBJ1-1; 8 nucleotides agree with TRBD1. The CDR3 consists of 16 residues. With V trimmed by 1 base and J by 1 base, 5 bases remained unmatched. Germline lookup yields CDR1 SEHNR and CDR2 FQNEAQ (reference sequence). CDR3 nucleotides: TGTGCCAGCAGCTTAGTCAGGGGACAGGCGAACACTGAAGCTTTCTTT. This encodes CASSLVRGQANTEAFF.

Points on this clonotype: A much larger clone sits a single nucleotide away, making a read error possible. The rearrangement joins TRBV5-4 to TRBJ2-3, with 7 bases that match TRBD1. The CDR3 consists of 15 residues. Germline lookup yields CDR1 SGHNT and CDR2 YYREEE (reference sequence). V shed 5 bases and J 1 base; nucleotides not matched to a gene: 7. The CDR3 sequence: CASRRTGACTDTQYF. CDR3 nucleotides: TGTGCCAGCAGACGAACAGGGGCCTGCACAGATACGCAGTATTTT.

As concerns this clonotype: A much larger clone differs by one base, so this may be a read error. The chain employs TRBV5-5 and TRBJ1-2, with D possibly being TRBD1 (5 bases). Germline V gene sequence: CDR1 SGHKS, CDR2 YYEKEE (reference sequence). V was clipped by 1 base and J by 6 bases, with 13 bases between them. CDR3 length: 14 amino acids. Written as DNA, the CDR3 is TGTGCCAGCAGCTTGTCGGGGCCCAGCCATGGCTACACCTTC. Its protein product is CASSLSGPSHGYTF.